This TCR beta chain was identified during a study of Ad26.COV2.S vaccination and SARS-CoV-2 variants. TCRdb keeps only in-frame clones here, not all; method: immunoSEQ multiplex PCR. The sample has about 440,000 clones; less than 95% are singletons. The CDR3 has 17 amino acids. Trimming took off 1 base at V and 0 bases at J, with 12 bases between the two ends. Specified treatment: roughly 19 received Ad26.COV2.S at low or high dose, single or two shots; 5 received placebo; per-sample allocation not given. Day 63 after the first vaccine or placebo injection was the time point for sampling. Sequencing was performed on peripheral blood, taken in a trial of Ad26.COV2.S vaccine versus placebo. J is TRBJ1-4 and V is TRBV23-1, with D possibly being TRBD1 (5 bases). TRBV23-1 counts as an open reading frame of uncertain function. The receptor was isolated from a person between 18 and 65 years old who received the Ad26.COV2.S COVID-19 vaccine or a placebo. As DNA, the CDR3 is TGCGCCAGCAGTCAATACGACAGAACTGCAACTAATGAAAAACTGTTTTTT. Protein: CASSQYDRTATNEKLFF.